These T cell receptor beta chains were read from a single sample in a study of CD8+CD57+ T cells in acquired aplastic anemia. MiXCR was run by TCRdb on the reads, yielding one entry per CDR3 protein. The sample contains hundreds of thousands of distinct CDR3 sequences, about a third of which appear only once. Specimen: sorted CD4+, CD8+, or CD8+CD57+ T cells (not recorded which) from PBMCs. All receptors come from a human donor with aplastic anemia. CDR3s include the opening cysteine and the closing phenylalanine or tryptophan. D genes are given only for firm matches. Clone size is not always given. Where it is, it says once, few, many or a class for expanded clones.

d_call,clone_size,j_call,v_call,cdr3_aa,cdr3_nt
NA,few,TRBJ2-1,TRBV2,CASSDMFGVNEQFF,TGTGCCAGCAGTGACATGTTCGGGGTCAATGAGCAGTTCTTC
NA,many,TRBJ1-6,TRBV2,CASLIQGPGYNSPLHF,TGTGCCAGCCTCATCCAGGGTCCAGGTTATAATTCACCCCTCCACTTT
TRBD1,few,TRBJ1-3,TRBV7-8,CASSQGQISGNTIYF,TGTGCCAGCAGTCAGGGACAGATCTCTGGAAACACCATATATTTT
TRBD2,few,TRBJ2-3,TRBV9,CASSVSAGARDTQYF,TGTGCCAGCAGCGTATCAGCGGGAGCCAGAGATACGCAGTATTTT
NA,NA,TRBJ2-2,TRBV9,CASSVAMDTGELFF,TGTGCCAGCAGCGTAGCTATGGACACCGGGGAGCTGTTTTTT
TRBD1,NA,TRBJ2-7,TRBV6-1,CAISIGQGRNEQYF,TGTGCCATTTCAATCGGACAGGGTCGAAACGAGCAGTACTTC
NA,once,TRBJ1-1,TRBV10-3,CAIKKRGGRATEAFF,TGTGCCATCAAAAAGCGGGGGGGTAGGGCCACTGAAGCTTTCTTT
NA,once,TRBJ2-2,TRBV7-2,CASSLAGLSAGELFF,TGTGCCAGCAGCTTGGCGGGTTTGTCGGCCGGGGAGCTGTTTTTT
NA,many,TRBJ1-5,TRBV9,CASSVAGVDQPQHF,TGTGCCAGCAGCGTAGCAGGGGTAGACCAGCCCCAGCATTTT
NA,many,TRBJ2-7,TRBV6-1,CASRGDYEQYF,TGTGCCAGCAGGGGGGACTACGAGCAGTACTTC
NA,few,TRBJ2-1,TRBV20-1,CSARWGRNNEQFF,TGCAGTGCTAGGTGGGGAAGGAACAATGAGCAGTTCTTC
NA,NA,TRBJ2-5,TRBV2,CASSFGGLETQYF,TGTGCCAGCAGTTTTGGCGGATTAGAGACCCAGTACTTC
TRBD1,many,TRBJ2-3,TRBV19,CASKNRGPSSTDTQYF,TGTGCCAGCAAGAACAGGGGGCCGTCTAGCACAGATACGCAGTATTTT
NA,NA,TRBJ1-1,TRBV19,CASSIVSDMNTEAFF,TGTGCCAGTAGTATAGTATCAGACATGAACACTGAAGCTTTCTTT
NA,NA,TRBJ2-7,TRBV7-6,CASSFFAGKQYF,TGTGCCAGCAGCTTTTTTGCGGGGAAGCAGTACTTC
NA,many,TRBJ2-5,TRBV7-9,CASSRFRETQYF,TGTGCCAGCAGCCGATTTAGAGAGACCCAGTACTTC
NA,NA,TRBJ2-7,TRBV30,CTWSVFSRHEQYF,TGTACCTGGAGTGTTTTTTCGCGCCACGAGCAGTACTTC
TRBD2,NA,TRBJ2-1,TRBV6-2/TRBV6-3,CASSYGSGLAINEQFF,TGTGCCAGCAGTTACGGTTCGGGACTAGCTATAAATGAGCAGTTCTTC
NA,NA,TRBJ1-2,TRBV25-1,CASSTGKNGYTF,TGTGCCAGCAGCACAGGGAAGAATGGCTACACCTTC
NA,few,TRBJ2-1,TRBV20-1,CSARDFYRDGEQFF,TGCAGTGCTAGAGATTTTTACAGGGATGGTGAGCAGTTCTTC
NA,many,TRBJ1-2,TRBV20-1,CSASRPRVDGYTF,TGCAGTGCAAGTCGACCCAGGGTCGATGGCTACACCTTC
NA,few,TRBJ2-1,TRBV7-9,CASSVKSSYNEQFF,TGTGCCAGCAGTGTAAAGAGCTCCTACAATGAGCAGTTCTTC
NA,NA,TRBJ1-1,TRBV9,CASSVLTGLMNTEAFF,TGTGCCAGCAGCGTACTAACCGGATTGATGAACACTGAAGCTTTCTTT
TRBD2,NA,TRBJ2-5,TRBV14,CASSLLAGGIQETQYF,TGTGCCAGCAGCCTTCTAGCGGGAGGGATCCAAGAGACCCAGTACTTC
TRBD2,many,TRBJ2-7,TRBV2,CASTLREITYEQYF,TGTGCCAGCACTTTGCGGGAGATCACCTACGAGCAGTACTTC
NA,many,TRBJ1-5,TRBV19,CASSIDFRGRGRPQHF,TGTGCCAGTAGTATAGATTTCCGGGGCAGGGGCAGGCCCCAGCATTTT
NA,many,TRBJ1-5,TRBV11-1,CASSLGEGRGSNQPQHF,TGTGCCAGCAGCTTAGGTGAGGGGCGCGGGTCCAATCAGCCCCAGCATTTT
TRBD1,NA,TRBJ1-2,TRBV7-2,CASCLEQGYTF,TGTGCCAGCTGCCTGGAACAGGGGTACACCTTC
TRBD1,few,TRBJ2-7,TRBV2,CASSPSRDRVPHEQYF,TGTGCCAGCAGTCCGTCCCGGGACAGGGTCCCCCACGAGCAGTACTTC
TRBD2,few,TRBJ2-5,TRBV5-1,CASSSQAGGEETQYF,TGCGCCAGCAGCTCCCAAGCGGGAGGAGAGGAGACCCAGTACTTC
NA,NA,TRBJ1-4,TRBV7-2,CASRSGPLNEKLFF,TGTGCCAGCAGGTCGGGACCCCTTAATGAAAAACTGTTTTTT
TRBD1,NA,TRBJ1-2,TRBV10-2,CASSEAGGFGYTF,TGCGCCAGCAGTGAGGCAGGGGGCTTTGGCTACACCTTC
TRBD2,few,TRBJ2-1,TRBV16,CASTSAGGIEQFF,TGTGCCAGCACCTCCGCGGGGGGGATTGAGCAGTTCTTC
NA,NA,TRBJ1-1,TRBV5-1,CASSLGLITEAFF,TGCGCCAGCAGCTTGGGCTTGATAACTGAAGCTTTCTTT
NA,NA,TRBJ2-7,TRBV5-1,CASSLVGGTSYEQYF,TGTGCCAGCAGCTTGGTTGGCGGGACCTCCTACGAGCAGTACTTC
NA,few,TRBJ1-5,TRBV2,CASSYSGIHQPQHF,TGTGCCAGCAGTTACTCAGGGATCCATCAGCCCCAGCATTTT
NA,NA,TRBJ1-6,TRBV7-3,CASSFGDTDSPLHF,TGTGCCAGCAGCTTCGGGGACACCGATTCACCCCTCCACTTT
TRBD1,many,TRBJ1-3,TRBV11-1,CASSQDRAYSGNTIYF,TGTGCCAGCAGCCAGGACAGGGCTTACTCTGGAAACACCATATATTTT
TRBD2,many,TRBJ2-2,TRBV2,CASRGGLVATGELFF,TGTGCCAGCAGGGGGGGACTAGTCGCCACCGGGGAGCTGTTTTTT
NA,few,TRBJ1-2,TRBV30,CAWNPGQIRHYGYTF,TGTGCCTGGAACCCAGGACAAATTCGTCACTATGGCTACACCTTC
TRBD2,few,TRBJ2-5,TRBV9,CASSPRGGKSGETQYF,TGTGCCAGCAGCCCCCGGGGGGGGAAATCGGGAGAGACCCAGTACTTC
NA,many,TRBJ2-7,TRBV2,CASYLGPAEQYF,TGTGCCAGTTATCTTGGACCGGCCGAGCAGTACTTC
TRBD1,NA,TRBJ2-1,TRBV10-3,CASSEASWGDRDYNEQFF,TGTGCCAGCAGTGAAGCTTCATGGGGAGACAGGGACTACAATGAGCAGTTCTTC
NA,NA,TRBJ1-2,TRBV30,CAWIAGPPGTGYTF,TGTGCCTGGATCGCGGGGCCGCCAGGGACTGGCTACACCTTC
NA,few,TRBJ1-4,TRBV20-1,CSAPRGNEKLFF,TGCAGTGCACCAAGGGGAAATGAAAAACTGTTTTTT
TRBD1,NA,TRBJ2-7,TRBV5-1,CASSLTGEEQYF,TGCGCCAGCAGCTTGACAGGGGAGGAGCAGTACTTC
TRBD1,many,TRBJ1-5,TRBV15,CATSAKVRGGNQPQHF,TGTGCCACCAGCGCCAAGGTCAGGGGGGGCAATCAGCCCCAGCATTTT
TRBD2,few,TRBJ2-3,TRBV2,CASSAPRGGTDTQYF,TGTGCCAGCAGTGCCCCCCGGGGGGGCACAGATACGCAGTATTTT
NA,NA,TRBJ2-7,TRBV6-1,CASSSPTGPIYEQYF,TGTGCCAGCAGTAGCCCGACAGGACCTATTTACGAGCAGTACTTC
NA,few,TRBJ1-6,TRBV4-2,CASSQDRGWENSPLHF,TGTGCCAGCAGCCAAGATAGGGGTTGGGAGAATTCACCCCTCCACTTT
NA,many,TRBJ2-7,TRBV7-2,CASSFTVDYEQYF,TGTGCCAGCAGCTTCACAGTAGACTACGAGCAGTACTTC
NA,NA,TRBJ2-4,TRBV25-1,CASSDEGLAKNIQYF,TGTGCCAGCAGTGATGAGGGACTAGCCAAAAACATTCAGTACTTC
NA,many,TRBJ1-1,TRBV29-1,CSVGGLSAFF,TGCAGCGTGGGGGGACTTTCAGCTTTCTTT
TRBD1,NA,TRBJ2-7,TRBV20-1,CSARDGDSGYNEQYF,TGCAGTGCTAGAGATGGGGACAGCGGTTACAACGAGCAGTACTTC
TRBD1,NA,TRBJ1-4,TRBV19,CATNPGTVGSREEKLFF,TGTGCCACCAACCCCGGGACAGTAGGGTCCAGAGAGGAAAAACTGTTTTTT